This T cell receptor beta chain was recorded in a study of PD-1 blockade in classical Hodgkin lymphoma. Study context: Every 2 weeks, patients had 3 mg/kg nivolumab intravenously. Study-wide results and caveats: Newly diagnosed patients were reported to start with lower TCR diversity than healthy donors. Repertoires differed for reasons still undefined, possibly disease activity or prior therapy.

Comment on this clone: Its antigen is currently unknown.

Time point described: cycle 4 day 1 (C4D1), after 6 weeks of nivolumab. Every patient relapsed after autologous stem cell transplantation, and brentuximab vedotin exposure varied. Germline V gene sequence: CDR1 SGDLS, CDR2 YYNGEE. The CDR3 has 15 residues. The V gene lost 0 bases and the J gene lost 0 bases, with 7 bases spanning the gap. The table came from immunoSEQ multiplex PCR; TCRdb's copy has only in-frame clones and leaves some out. Of under 80,000 clones in the sample, around 90% were seen once. The chain employs TRBV9 and TRBJ2-1; D gene unclear. The receptor was derived from a human donor with classical Hodgkin lymphoma. Sequenced material: peripheral blood mononuclear cells (PBMCs), taken before the fourth cycle of nivolumab. CDR3 nucleotides: TGTGCCAGCAGCGTAGATTCGGGCTCCTACAATGAGCAGTTCTTC. This encodes CASSVDSGSYNEQFF.